Listed below are T cell receptor beta chains from one sample, sequenced in a study of cytomegalovirus exposure and HLA in healthy donors. This table comes from immunoSEQ multiplex PCR, and its TCRdb copy is limited to in-frame clones, with some not included. The table lists about 160,000 clones, roughly 88% of them singletons. Specimen: PBMCs. These receptors came from a man aged 50-60 years in good health and CMV-seropositive. Both conserved end residues are part of each CDR3. Fields, in order: D gene, J gene, V gene, CDR3 DNA, CDR3 protein. A D gene is named only where the DNA matches it firmly.

.,TRBJ2-2,TRBV2,TGTGCCAGCAGCCAAATCCCCACAGGGAACAGGGAGCTGTTTTTT,CASSQIPTGNRELFF
.,TRBJ2-1,TRBV5-6,TGTGCCAGCAGGTCAACCGGACAGAACTACAATGAGCAGTTCTTC,CASRSTGQNYNEQFF
.,TRBJ2-3,TRBV19,TGTGCCAGTAGTATCGGTTCGCTGACAGATACGCAGTATTTT,CASSIGSLTDTQYF
.,TRBJ1-1,TRBV5-4,TGTGCCAGCAGCCCGGGGGGGGCAATAAGAACTGAAGCTTTCTTT,CASSPGGAIRTEAFF
.,TRBJ1-1,TRBV19,TGTGCCAGTAGTATAAACCGGAGACACGGGGGGAACACTGAAGCTTTCTTT,CASSINRRHGGNTEAFF
TRBD1,TRBJ1-4,TRBV28,TGTGCCAGCAGCCAAACCGGGACAGGGGGTGAAAAACTGTTTTTT,CASSQTGTGGEKLFF
TRBD1,TRBJ2-2,TRBV29-1,TGCAGCGTGACGGGACAGGGAATATCCGGGGAGCTGTTTTTT,CSVTGQGISGELFF
TRBD1,TRBJ2-7,TRBV7-2,TGTGCCAGCAGCTTTATCGACAGGGAATTAGGCGAGCAGTACTTC,CASSFIDRELGEQYF
TRBD1,TRBJ1-1,TRBV19,TGTGCCAGTAGGGGCAGGGGGTATGTCGAAGCTTTCTTT,CASRGRGYVEAFF
TRBD1,TRBJ1-5,TRBV27,TGTGCCAGCAGTTTAAGGACAGGGGTAAATCAGCCCCAGCATTTT,CASSLRTGVNQPQHF
.,TRBJ1-3,TRBV5-4,TGTGCCAGCAGCCCGGACAGTTACTCTGGAAACACCATATATTTT,CASSPDSYSGNTIYF
TRBD1,TRBJ1-2,TRBV6-8,TGTGCCAGCAGTGGACCGGGACAGGGGTATGGCTACACCTTC,CASSGPGQGYGYTF
TRBD2,TRBJ2-7,TRBV6-5,TGTGCCAGCAGTTACGGGGCGGGGGGCTCCTACGAGCAGTACTTC,CASSYGAGGSYEQYF
TRBD2,TRBJ2-7,TRBV2,TGTGCCAGCGTGATAGCGGGGGTGTCCTACGAGCAGTACTTC,CASVIAGVSYEQYF
.,TRBJ2-2,TRBV19,TGTGCCAGTAGTATGCTTGCGGGGTTGAGCACCGGGGAGCTGTTTTTT,CASSMLAGLSTGELFF
TRBD2,TRBJ2-3,TRBV11-3,TGTGCCAGCAGCTTTAGCGGGGCCACAGATACGCAGTATTTT,CASSFSGATDTQYF
TRBD1,TRBJ2-4,TRBV5-6,TGTGCCAGCAGCTTCGGGACAGAGCTAGCCAAAAACATTCAGTACTTC,CASSFGTELAKNIQYF
TRBD2,TRBJ2-1,TRBV5-1,TGCGCCAGCAGCTTGGTAGTAGCGGGCCACAATGAGCAGTTCTTC,CASSLVVAGHNEQFF
.,TRBJ2-1,TRBV9,TGTGCCAGCAGCCCCGGTGTGTTGACAAGGTGGAATGAGCAGTTCTTC,CASSPGVLTRWNEQFF